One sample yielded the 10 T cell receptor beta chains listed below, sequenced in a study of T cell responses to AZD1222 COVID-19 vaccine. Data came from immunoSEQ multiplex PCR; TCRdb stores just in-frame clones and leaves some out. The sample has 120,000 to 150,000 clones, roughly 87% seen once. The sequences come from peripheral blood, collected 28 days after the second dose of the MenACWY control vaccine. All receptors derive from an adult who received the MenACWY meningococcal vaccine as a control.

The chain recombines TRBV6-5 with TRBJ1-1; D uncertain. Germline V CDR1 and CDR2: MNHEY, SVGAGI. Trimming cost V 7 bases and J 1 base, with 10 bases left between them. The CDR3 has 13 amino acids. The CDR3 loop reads CASTNPANTEAFF. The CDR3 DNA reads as TGTGCCAGCACCAATCCTGCGAACACTGAAGCTTTCTTT.

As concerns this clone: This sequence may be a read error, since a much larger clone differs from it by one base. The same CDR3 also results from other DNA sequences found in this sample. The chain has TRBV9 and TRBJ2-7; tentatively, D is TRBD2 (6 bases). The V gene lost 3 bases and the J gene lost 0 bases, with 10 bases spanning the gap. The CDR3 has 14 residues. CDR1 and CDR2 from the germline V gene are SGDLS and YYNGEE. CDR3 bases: TGTGCCAGCAGCGGGGACGGGAGCTCCTACGAGCAGTACTTC. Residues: CASSGDGSSYEQYF. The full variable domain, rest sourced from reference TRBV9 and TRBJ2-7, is DSGVTQTPKHLITATGQRVTLRCSPRSGDLSVYWYQQSLDQGLQFLIQYYNGEERAKGNILERFSAQQFPDLHSELNLSSLELGDSALYFCASSGDGSSYEQYFGPGTRLTVT.

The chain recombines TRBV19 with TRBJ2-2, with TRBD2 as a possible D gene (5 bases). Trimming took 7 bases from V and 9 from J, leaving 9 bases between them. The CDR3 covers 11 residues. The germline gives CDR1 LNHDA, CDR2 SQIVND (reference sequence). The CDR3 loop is CASTEGRELFF. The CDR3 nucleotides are TGTGCCAGTACCGAGGGAAGGGAGCTGTTTTTT.

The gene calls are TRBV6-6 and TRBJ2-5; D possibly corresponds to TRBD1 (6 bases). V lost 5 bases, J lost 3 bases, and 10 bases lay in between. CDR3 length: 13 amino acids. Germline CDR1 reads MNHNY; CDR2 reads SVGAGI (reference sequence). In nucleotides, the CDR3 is TGTGCCAGCAGTGCCAGGGGTGAAGAGACCCAGTACTTC. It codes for CASSARGEETQYF.

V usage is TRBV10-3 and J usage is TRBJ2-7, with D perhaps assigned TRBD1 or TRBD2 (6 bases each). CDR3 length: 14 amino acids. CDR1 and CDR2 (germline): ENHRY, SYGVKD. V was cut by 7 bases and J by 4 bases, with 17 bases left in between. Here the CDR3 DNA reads TGTGCCATCACCGAGGGGGGTTGGGGTTACGAGCAGTACTTC. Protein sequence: CAITEGGWGYEQYF.

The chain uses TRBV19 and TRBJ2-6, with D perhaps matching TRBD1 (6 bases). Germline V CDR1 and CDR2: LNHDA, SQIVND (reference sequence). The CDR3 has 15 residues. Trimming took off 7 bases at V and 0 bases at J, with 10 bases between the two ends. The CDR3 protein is CASIQQGSGANVLTF. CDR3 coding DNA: TGTGCCAGTATCCAACAGGGCTCTGGGGCCAACGTCCTGACTTTC.

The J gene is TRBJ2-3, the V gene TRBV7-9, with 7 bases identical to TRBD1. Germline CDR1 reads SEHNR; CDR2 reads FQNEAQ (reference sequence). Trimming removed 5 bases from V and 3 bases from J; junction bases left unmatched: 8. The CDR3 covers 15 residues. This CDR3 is CASSPTGSGTDTQYF. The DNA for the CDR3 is TGTGCCAGCAGCCCGACAGGGTCCGGAACAGATACGCAGTATTTT.

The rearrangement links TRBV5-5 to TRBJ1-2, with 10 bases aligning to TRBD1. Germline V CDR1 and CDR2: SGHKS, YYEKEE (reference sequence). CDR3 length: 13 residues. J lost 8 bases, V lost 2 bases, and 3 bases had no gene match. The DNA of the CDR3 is TGTGCCAGCAGCTTACGGGACAGGGGCGGCTACACCTTC. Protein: CASSLRDRGGYTF.

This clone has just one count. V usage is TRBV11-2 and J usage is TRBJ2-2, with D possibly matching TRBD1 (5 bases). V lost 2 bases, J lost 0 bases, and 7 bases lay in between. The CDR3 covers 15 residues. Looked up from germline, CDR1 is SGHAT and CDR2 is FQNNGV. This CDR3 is CASSLTGANTGELFF. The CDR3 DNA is TGTGCCAGCAGCTTAACAGGAGCGAACACCGGGGAGCTGTTTTTT. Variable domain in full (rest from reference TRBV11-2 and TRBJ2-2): EAGVAQSPRYKIIEKRQSVAFWCNPISGHATLYWYQQILGQGPKLLIQFQNNGVVDDSQLPKDRFSAERLKGVDSTLKIQPAKLEDSAVYLCASSLTGANTGELFFGEGSRLTVL.

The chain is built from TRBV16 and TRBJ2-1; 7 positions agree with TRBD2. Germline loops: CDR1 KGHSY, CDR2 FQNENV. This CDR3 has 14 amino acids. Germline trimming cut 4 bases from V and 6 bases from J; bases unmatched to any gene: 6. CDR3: CASSPSGEGNEQFF. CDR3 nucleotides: TGTGCCAGCAGCCCTTCGGGGGAGGGCAATGAGCAGTTCTTC. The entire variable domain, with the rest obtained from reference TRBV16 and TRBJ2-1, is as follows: GEEVAQTPKHLVRGEGQKAKLYCAPIKGHSYVFWYQQVLKNEFKFLISFQNENVFDETGMPKERFSAKCLPNSPCSLEIQATKLEDSAVYFCASSPSGEGNEQFFGPGTRLTVL.